Shown below are 9 T cell receptor beta chains from a single sample sequenced in a study of cytomegalovirus exposure and HLA in healthy donors. Primers for the PCR totalled 60 Vbeta and 13 Jbeta. Assay used: immunoSEQ multiplex PCR; TCRdb lists only in-frame clones, some missing. Of some 140,000 clones in the sample, just under 80% were seen once. Sequencing was done on a sample of PBMCs. The source of these receptors is a male donor in good health and CMV-seronegative.

The CDR3 region is CASSEGTGDSPLHF. The CDR3 DNA reads as TGTGCCAGCAGCGAGGGGACAGGGGATTCACCCCTCCACTTT. The rearrangement joins TRBV9 to TRBJ1-6, with 10 bases fitting TRBD1. Trimming at V came to 3 bases and at J to 8 bases, leaving 2 bases not matched to a gene. Germline CDR1 reads SGDLS; CDR2 reads YYNGEE. This CDR3 has 14 amino acids.

This chain connects TRBV20-1 to TRBJ2-3; D not certain. Deletions cut 7 bases from V and 8 bases from J, with 13 bases between. The CDR3 is made up of 11 amino acids. Germline CDR1 is DFQATT and CDR2 is SNEGSKA (reference sequence). CDR3: CSVPVGGTQYF. As DNA, the CDR3 is TGCAGTGTTCCGGTCGGCGGTACGCAGTATTTT.

This chain uses TRBV7-2 with TRBJ2-7, with TRBD1 identical over 9 bases. Germline V gives CDR1 SGHTA, CDR2 FQGNSA. This CDR3 is built from 15 residues. V shed 4 bases and J 4 bases; nucleotides not matched to a gene: 8. The CDR3 DNA is TGTGCCAGCAGCTCAAATACAGGGGGCTATTACGAGCAGTACTTC. Translating gives CASSSNTGGYYEQYF.

The CDR3 sequence: CASSSPLNTEAFF. The CDR3 DNA reads as TGTGCCAGCAGCTCCCCATTGAACACTGAAGCTTTCTTT. The chain joins TRBV7-9 to TRBJ1-1; D remains ambiguous. The CDR3 runs 13 residues. Trimming cost V 4 bases and J 0 bases, with 6 bases left between them. Germline loops: CDR1 SEHNR, CDR2 FQNEAQ (reference sequence).

The J gene is TRBJ2-3, the V gene TRBV9, with TRBD2 matching 7 bases. The V gene's germline CDR1 is SGDLS and CDR2 YYNGEE. With 4 bases clipped from V and 2 bases from J, the junction kept 13 bases outside the gene matches. CDR3 length: 17 residues. CDR3 coding DNA: TGTGCCAGCAGCCCGTCGGGAGCGGGGACTCTCACAGATACGCAGTATTTT. It is translated as CASSPSGAGTLTDTQYF.

The sample holds a few counts of this clone. The chain uses TRBV7-3 and TRBJ1-2; 8 bases agree with TRBD1. There are 15 residues in the CDR3. Germline V gene sequence: CDR1 SGHTA, CDR2 FQGTGA. V gave up 5 bases and J gave up 6 bases; unmatched junction bases: 11. The CDR3 region is CASSTHQGARNGYTF. The CDR3 region has the DNA TGTGCCAGCAGCACGCATCAGGGGGCGAGGAATGGCTACACCTTC.

This chain uses TRBV7-9 with TRBJ1-6; 9 positions agree with TRBD1. J was trimmed by 11 bases and V by 4 bases; bases with no gene match: 6. In germline, CDR1 is SEHNR, CDR2 FQNEAQ (reference sequence). CDR3 length: 14 residues. The chain's CDR3 is CASSSGTGKPPLHF. CDR3 bases: TGTGCCAGCAGCTCCGGGACAGGGAAACCACCCCTCCACTTT.

V and J are TRBV27 and TRBJ1-2; TRBD1 matches at 9 bases. Germline CDR1 MNHEY, CDR2 SMNVEV (reference sequence). This CDR3 spans 13 amino acids. Trimming cost V 5 bases and J 8 bases; bases outside gene matches: 6. In DNA, the CDR3 is TGTGCCAGCAGTCCTGGACAGGGGAGGGGCTACACCTTC. Its protein is CASSPGQGRGYTF.

The V call is TRBV6-4, the J call TRBJ2-7; perhaps TRBD1 as D (5 bases). CDR1 and CDR2 (germline): MRHNA, SNTAGT. V was cut by 10 bases and J by 2 bases, with 18 bases left in between. CDR3 length: 14 amino acids. The CDR3 loop reads CATVASDRAYEQYF. DNA of the CDR3: TGTGCCACAGTAGCATCCGACAGAGCCTACGAGCAGTACTTC.